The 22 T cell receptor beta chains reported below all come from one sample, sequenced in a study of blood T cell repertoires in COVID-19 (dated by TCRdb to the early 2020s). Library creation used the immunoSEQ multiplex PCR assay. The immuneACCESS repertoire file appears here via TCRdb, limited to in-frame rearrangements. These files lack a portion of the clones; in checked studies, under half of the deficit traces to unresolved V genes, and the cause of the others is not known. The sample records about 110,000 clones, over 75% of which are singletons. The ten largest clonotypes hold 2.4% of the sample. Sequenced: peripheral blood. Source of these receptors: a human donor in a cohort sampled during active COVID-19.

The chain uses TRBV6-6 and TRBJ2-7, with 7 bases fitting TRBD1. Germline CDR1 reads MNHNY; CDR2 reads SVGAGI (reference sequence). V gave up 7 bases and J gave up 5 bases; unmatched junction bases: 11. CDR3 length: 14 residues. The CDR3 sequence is CASTGQEVDDEQYF. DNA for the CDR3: TGTGCCAGCACCGGACAGGAGGTCGACGACGAGCAGTACTTC.

CDR3 sequence: CASSLGGTGRNEQFF. CDR3 DNA sequence: TGTGCCAGCAGCTTAGGAGGGACAGGGAGGAATGAGCAGTTCTTC. This chain links TRBV7-8 with TRBJ2-1, with TRBD1 matching over 9 bases. CDR1 is SGHVS, CDR2 FQNEAQ, per germline. V was pared by 1 base and J by 7 bases, with 5 bases of the junction left unmatched. The length of the CDR3 is 15 residues.

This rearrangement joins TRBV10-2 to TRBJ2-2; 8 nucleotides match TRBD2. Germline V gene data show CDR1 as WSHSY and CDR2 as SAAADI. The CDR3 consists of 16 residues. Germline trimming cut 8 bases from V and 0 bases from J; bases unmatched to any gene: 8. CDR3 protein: CASRRSGGANTGELFF. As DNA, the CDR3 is TGCGCCAGCCGGAGATCCGGGGGGGCGAACACCGGGGAGCTGTTTTTT.

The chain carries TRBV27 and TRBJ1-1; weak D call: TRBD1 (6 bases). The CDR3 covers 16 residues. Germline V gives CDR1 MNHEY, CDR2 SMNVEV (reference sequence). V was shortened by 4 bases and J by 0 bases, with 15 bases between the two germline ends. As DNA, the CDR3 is TGTGCCAGCAGTTCCGCCCAGGGGTTCCTGAACACTGAAGCTTTCTTT. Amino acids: CASSSAQGFLNTEAFF.

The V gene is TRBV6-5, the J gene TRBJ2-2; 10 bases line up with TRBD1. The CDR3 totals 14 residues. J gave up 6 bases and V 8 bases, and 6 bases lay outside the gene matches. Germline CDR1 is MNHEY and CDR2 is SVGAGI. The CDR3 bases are TGTGCCAGCGGGACAGGGGATAGACCCGGGGAGCTGTTTTTT. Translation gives CASGTGDRPGELFF.

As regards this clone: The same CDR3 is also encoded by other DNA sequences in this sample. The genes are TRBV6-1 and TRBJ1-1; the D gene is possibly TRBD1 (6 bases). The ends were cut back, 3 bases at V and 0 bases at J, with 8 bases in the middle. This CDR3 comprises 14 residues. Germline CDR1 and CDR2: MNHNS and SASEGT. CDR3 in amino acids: CASSEDRLNTEAFF. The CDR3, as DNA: TGTGCCAGCAGTGAGGACAGATTGAACACTGAAGCTTTCTTT.

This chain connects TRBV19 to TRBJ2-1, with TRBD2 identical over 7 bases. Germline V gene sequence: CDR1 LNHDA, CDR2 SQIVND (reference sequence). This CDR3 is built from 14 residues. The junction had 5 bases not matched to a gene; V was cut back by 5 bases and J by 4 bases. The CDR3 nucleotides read TGTGCCAGTAGTTGGGAGGGGCAGTACAATGAGCAGTTCTTC. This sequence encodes CASSWEGQYNEQFF.

CDR3 DNA sequence: TGCGCCAGCAGCTCGGGACAACAAGAGACCCAGTACTTC. This sequence encodes CASSSGQQETQYF. The chain joins TRBV5-1 to TRBJ2-5; D is possibly TRBD1 (6 bases). The germline V gene has CDR1 SGHRS and CDR2 YFSETQ. The V gene lost 3 bases and the J gene lost 2 bases, with 8 bases spanning the gap. The CDR3 is 13 amino acids.

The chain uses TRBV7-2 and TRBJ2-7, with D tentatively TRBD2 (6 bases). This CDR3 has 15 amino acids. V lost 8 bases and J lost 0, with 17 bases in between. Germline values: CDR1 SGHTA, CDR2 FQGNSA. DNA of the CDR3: TGTGCCAGCTCCGTTTTCCTGGGGGGCTCCTACGAGCAGTACTTC. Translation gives CASSVFLGGSYEQYF.

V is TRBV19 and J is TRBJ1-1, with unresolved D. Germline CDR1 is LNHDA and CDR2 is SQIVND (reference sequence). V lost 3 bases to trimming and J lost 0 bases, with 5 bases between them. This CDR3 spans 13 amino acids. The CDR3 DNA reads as TGTGCCAGTAGTATGCTAGTGAACACTGAAGCTTTCTTT. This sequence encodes CASSMLVNTEAFF.

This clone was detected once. The DNA of the CDR3 is TGTGCCAGCAGCTTAAGTACAGGGGGCGCTTATGGCTACACCTTC. It yields the protein CASSLSTGGAYGYTF. The chain employs TRBV7-3 and TRBJ1-2; 9 bases align to TRBD1. The V gene's germline CDR1 is SGHTA and CDR2 FQGTGA. Trimming at V came to 1 base and at J to 5 bases, leaving 5 bases not matched to a gene. This CDR3 has 15 amino acids.

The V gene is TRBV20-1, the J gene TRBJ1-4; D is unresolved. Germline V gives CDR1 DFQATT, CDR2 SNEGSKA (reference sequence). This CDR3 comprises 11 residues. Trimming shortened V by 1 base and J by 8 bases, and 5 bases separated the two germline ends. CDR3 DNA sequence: TGCAGTGCTAGAGGGAGGGAAAAACTGTTTTTT. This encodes CSARGREKLFF.

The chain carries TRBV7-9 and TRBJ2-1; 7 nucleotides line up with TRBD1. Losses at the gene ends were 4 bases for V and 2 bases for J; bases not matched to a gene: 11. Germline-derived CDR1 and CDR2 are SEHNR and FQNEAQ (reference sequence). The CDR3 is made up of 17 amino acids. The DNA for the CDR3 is TGTGCCAGCAGCTCGGACAGGCTCGTCCCAACCTACAATGAGCAGTTCTTC. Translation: CASSSDRLVPTYNEQFF.

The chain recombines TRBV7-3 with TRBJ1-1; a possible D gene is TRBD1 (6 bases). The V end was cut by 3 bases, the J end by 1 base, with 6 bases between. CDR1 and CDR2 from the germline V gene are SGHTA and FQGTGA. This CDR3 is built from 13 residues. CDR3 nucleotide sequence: TGTGCCAGCAGCTTCAGGGGGAACACTGAAGCTTTCTTT. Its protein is CASSFRGNTEAFF.

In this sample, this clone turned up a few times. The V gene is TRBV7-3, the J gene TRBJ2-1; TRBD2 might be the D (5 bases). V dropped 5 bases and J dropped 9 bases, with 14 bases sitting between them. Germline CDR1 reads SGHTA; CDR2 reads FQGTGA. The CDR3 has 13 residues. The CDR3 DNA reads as TGTGCCAGCAGCCCCCGTATAGAGGGTGAGCAGTTCTTC. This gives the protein CASSPRIEGEQFF.

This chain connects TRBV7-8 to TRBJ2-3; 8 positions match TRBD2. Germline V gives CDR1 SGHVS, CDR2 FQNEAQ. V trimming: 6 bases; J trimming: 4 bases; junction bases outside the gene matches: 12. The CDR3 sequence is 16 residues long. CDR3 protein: CASSFVAGSRADTQYF. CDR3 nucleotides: TGTGCCAGCAGTTTTGTAGCGGGGAGTAGGGCAGATACGCAGTATTTT.

For the CDR3, the DNA is TGTGCCAGCAGCTCGAGGACTAGCGGGAGTGGATACGAGCAGTACTTC. Translated, it gives CASSSRTSGSGYEQYF. The gene calls are TRBV7-8 and TRBJ2-7; 13 bases match TRBD2. The CDR3 totals 16 residues. V lost 4 bases to trimming and J lost 4 bases; unmatched junction nucleotides: 7. CDR1 SGHVS and CDR2 FQNEAQ come from the germline V gene.

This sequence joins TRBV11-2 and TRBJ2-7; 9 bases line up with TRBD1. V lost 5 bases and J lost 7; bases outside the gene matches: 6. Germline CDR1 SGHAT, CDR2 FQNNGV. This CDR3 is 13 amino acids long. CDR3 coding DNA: TGTGCCAGCAGCCCTCGGGACAGGGCTGAGCAGTACTTC. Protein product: CASSPRDRAEQYF.

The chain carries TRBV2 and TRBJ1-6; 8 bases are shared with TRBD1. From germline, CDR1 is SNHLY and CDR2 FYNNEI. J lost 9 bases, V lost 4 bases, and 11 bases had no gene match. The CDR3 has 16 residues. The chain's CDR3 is CASSGTGTLGRSPLHF. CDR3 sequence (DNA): TGTGCCAGCAGTGGGACAGGGACGCTGGGACGTTCACCCCTCCACTTT.

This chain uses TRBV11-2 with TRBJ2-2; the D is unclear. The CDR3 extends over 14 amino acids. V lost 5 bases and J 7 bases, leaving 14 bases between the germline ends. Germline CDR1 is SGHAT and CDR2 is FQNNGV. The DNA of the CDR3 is TGTGCCAGCAGCCCTCACGCGTCTGGCGGGGAGCTGTTTTTT. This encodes CASSPHASGGELFF.

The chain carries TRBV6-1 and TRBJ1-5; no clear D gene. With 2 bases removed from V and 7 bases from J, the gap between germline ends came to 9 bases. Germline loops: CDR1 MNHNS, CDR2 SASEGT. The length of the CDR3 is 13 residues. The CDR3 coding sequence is TGTGCCAGCAGTGAACCAGGTTGGCAGCCCCAGCATTTT. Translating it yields CASSEPGWQPQHF.

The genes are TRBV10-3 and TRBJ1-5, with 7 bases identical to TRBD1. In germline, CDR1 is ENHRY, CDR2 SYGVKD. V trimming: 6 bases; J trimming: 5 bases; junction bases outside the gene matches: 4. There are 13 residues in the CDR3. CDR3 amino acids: CAIRDRDDQPQHF. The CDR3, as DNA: TGTGCCATCAGAGACAGGGATGATCAGCCCCAGCATTTT.